This record covers a single T cell receptor (beta chain). Its antigen is still unknown. The data stem from a study of T cell responses to AZD1222 COVID-19 vaccine. Study in general: Timing groups of about 4 and about 12 weeks for second doses were pooled.

Findings and caveats of the study: Only five to seven individuals given AZD1222 were seropositive at baseline.

The CDR3 contains 16 residues. The ends were cut back, 3 bases at V and 7 bases at J, with 19 bases in the middle. From germline, CDR1 is WSHSY and CDR2 SAAADI. Assay used: immunoSEQ multiplex PCR; TCRdb lists only in-frame clones, some missing. This repertoire shows some 50,000 clones, around 84% found once; its top ten account for 25% to 30%. The chain uses TRBV10-2 and TRBJ1-5; no firm D call. This sample comprised peripheral blood, obtained on day 0 of AZD1222 vaccination. The TCR was taken from an adult in good health. This CDR3 reads CASSDIPGPTTQPQHF. CDR3 in DNA: TGCGCCAGCAGTGATATACCAGGACCCACGACCCAGCCCCAGCATTTT.